A selection of T cell receptor beta chains follows, all from one sample in a study of cytomegalovirus exposure and HLA in healthy donors. Produced via immunoSEQ multiplex PCR; TCRdb's table is partial and in-frame only. The sample consists of approximately 180,000 clones, 70% to 85% of them appearing once. Sequenced: PBMCs. These receptors came from a man aged 18 to 29 in good health and CMV-seronegative. Each CDR3 is given without its conserved first and last residue.

18 TRBV4-3 ASSRKGLAGDVLFTDTQY
15 TRBV13 ASSLISWGQKNTEAF
14 TRBV14 ASSRPGRRQDNEQF
14 TRBV11-2 ASSLGQGNSGNTIY
13 TRBV4-2 ASSQVGGLNTEAF
11 TRBV7-6 ASSLEGYETQY
16 TRBV5-6 ASSPGASGSIRTDTQY
13 TRBV18 ASSRTPLGNQPQH
12 TRBV7-3 ASSLTGGGDIQY
13 TRBV4-1 ASSHADRANYGYT
13 TRBV18 ASSPRGQTYNEQF
13 TRBV7-9 ASSLGGAPSTEAF
11 TRBV7-6 ASSLDRGHEQY
9 TRBV10-3 ASEQGAWQY
13 TRBV5-1 ASSLAGGGYNEQF